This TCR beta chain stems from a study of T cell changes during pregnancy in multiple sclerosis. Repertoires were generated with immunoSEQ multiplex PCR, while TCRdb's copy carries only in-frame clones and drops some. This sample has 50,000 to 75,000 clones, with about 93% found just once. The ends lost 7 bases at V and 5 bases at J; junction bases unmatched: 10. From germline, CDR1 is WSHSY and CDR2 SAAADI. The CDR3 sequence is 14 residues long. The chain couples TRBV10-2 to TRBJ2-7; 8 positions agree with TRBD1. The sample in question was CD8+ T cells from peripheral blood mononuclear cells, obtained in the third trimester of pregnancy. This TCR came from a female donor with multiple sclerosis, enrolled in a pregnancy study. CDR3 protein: CASTPAAGGNEQYF. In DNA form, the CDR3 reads TGCGCCAGCACCCCAGCGGCAGGGGGCAACGAGCAGTACTTC.